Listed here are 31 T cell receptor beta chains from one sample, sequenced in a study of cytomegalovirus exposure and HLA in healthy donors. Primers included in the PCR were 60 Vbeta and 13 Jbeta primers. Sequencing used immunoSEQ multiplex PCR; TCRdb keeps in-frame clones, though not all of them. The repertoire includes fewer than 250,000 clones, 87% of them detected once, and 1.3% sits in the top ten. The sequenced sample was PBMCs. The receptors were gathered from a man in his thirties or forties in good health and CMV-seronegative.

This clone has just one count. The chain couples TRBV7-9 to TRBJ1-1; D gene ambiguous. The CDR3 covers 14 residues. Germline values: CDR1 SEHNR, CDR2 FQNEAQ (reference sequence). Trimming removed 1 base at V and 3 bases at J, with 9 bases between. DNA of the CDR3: TGTGCCAGCAGCTTAGAACGGGTTTACACTGAAGCTTTCTTT. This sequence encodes CASSLERVYTEAFF.

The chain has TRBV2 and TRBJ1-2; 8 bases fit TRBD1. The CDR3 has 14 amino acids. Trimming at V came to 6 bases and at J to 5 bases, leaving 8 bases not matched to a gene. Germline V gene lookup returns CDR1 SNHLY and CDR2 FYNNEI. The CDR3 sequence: CASRRAGGGYGYTF. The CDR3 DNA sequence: TGTGCCAGCAGACGGGCAGGGGGCGGGTATGGCTACACCTTC.

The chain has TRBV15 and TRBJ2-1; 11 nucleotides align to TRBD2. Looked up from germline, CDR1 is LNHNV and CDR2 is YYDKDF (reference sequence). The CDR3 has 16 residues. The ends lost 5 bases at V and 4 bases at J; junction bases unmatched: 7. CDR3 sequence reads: CATSGLAGGKYNEQFF. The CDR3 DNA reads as TGTGCCACCAGCGGATTAGCGGGAGGGAAATACAATGAGCAGTTCTTC.

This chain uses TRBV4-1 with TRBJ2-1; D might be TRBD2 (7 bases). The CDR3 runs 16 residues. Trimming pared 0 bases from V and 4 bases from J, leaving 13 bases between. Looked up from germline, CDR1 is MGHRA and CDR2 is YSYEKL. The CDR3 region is CASSQDLAGAYNEQFF. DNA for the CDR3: TGCGCCAGCAGCCAAGATCTGGCGGGGGCTTACAATGAGCAGTTCTTC.

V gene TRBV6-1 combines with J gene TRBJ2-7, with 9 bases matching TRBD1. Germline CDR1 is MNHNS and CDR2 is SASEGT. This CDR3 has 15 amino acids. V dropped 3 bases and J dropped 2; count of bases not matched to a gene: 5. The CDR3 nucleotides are TGTGCCAGCAGTGAGACCGGGACAGGGCCCTACGAGCAGTACTTC. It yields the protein CASSETGTGPYEQYF.

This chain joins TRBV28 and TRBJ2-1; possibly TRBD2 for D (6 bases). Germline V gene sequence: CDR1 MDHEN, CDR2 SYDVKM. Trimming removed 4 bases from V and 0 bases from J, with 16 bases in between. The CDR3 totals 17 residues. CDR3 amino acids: CASSSSQAGISYNEQFF. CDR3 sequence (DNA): TGTGCCAGCAGTTCCAGCCAAGCGGGTATCTCCTACAATGAGCAGTTCTTC.

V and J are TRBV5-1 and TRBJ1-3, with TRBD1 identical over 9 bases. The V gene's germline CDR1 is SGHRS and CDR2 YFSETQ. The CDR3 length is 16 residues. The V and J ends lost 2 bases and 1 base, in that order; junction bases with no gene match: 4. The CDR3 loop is CASSLGTGKSGNTIYF. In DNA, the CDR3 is TGCGCCAGCAGCTTAGGGACAGGGAAGTCTGGAAACACCATATATTTT.

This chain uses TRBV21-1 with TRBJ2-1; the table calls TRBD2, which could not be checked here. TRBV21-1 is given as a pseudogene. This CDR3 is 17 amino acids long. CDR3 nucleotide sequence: TGTGCCAGCAGCAAAGGTGGGTCTAGCGGGGAATATAATGAGCAGTTCTTC. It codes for CASSKGGSSGEYNEQFF.

CDR3 sequence: CASSRFGQVNTGELFF. CDR3 nucleotides: TGTGCCAGCAGTCGTTTCGGACAGGTGAACACCGGGGAGCTGTTTTTT. The gene calls are TRBV7-9 and TRBJ2-2, with 7 nucleotides matching TRBD1. The CDR3 loop spans 16 amino acids. V shed 6 bases and J 1 base; nucleotides not matched to a gene: 8. The V gene's germline CDR1 is SEHNR and CDR2 FQNEAQ (reference sequence).

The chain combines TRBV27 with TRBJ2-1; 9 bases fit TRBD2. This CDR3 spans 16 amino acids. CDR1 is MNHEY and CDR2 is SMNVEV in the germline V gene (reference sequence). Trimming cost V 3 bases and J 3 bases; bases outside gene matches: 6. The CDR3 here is CASSFRGGAGYNEQFF. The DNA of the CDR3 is TGTGCCAGCAGTTTTCGCGGGGGGGCTGGCTACAATGAGCAGTTCTTC.

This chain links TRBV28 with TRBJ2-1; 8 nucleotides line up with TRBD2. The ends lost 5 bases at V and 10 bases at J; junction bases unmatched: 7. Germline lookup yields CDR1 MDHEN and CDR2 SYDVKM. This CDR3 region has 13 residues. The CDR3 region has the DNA TGTGCCAGCAGTCTCGGGGGGGCCTGGGAGCAGTTCTTC. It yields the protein CASSLGGAWEQFF.

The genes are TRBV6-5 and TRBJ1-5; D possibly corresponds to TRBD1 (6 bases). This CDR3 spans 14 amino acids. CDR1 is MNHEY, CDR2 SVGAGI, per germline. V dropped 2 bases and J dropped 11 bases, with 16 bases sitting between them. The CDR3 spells CASSYRQAGVTQHF. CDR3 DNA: TGTGCCAGCAGTTACCGACAGGCCGGTGTGACCCAGCATTTT.

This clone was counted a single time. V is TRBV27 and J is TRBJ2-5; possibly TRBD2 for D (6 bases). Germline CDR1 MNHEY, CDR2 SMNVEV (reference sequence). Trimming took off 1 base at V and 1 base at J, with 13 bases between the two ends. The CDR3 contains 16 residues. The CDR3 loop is CASSLLGGSGQETQYF. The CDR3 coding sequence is TGTGCCAGCAGTTTATTGGGGGGTTCGGGCCAAGAGACCCAGTACTTC.

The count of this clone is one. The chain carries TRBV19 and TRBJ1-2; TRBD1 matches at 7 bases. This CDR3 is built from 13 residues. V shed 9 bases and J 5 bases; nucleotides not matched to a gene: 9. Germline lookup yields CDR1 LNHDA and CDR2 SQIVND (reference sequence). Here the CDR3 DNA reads TGTGCCAGCAACGCGGGACAGATATATGGCTACACCTTC. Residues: CASNAGQIYGYTF.

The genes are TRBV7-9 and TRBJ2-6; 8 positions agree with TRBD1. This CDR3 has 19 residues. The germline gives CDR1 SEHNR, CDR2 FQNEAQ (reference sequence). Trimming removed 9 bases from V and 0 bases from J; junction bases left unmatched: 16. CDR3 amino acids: CASTETAGQANSGANVLTF. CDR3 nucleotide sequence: TGTGCCAGTACTGAGACCGCGGGACAGGCGAACTCTGGGGCCAACGTCCTGACTTTC. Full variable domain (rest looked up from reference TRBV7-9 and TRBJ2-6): DTGVSQNPRHKITKRGQNVTFRCDPISEHNRLYWYRQTLGQGPEFLTYFQNEAQLEKSRLLSDRFSAERPKGSFSTLEIQRTEQGDSAMYLCASTETAGQANSGANVLTFGAGSRLTVL.

In DNA, the CDR3 is TGTGCCAGCAGTGACTTGGACAGGGTGTGGGGGCAGTACTTC. It codes for CASSDLDRVWGQYF. V and J are TRBV6-1 and TRBJ2-7; 8 bases are a match to TRBD1. The length of the CDR3 is 14 residues. V dropped 3 bases and J dropped 9; count of bases not matched to a gene: 10. CDR1 MNHNS and CDR2 SASEGT come from the germline V gene.

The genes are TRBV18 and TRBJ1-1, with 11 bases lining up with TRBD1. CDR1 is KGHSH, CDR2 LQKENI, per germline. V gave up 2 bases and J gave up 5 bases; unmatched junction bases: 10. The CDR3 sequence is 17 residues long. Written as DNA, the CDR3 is TGTGCCAGCTCACCAGGCCCGGACAGGGGGCTTAGAACTGAAGCTTTCTTT. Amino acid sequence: CASSPGPDRGLRTEAFF.

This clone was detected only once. The CDR3 sequence: CANPGQGDSYEQYF. The CDR3 region has the DNA TGTGCCAACCCCGGACAGGGAGACTCCTACGAGCAGTACTTC. This sequence joins TRBV27 and TRBJ2-7; 8 nucleotides align to TRBD1. CDR1 and CDR2 from the germline V gene are MNHEY and SMNVEV (reference sequence). The CDR3 has 14 amino acids. Trimming cost V 10 bases and J 0 bases; bases outside gene matches: 8.

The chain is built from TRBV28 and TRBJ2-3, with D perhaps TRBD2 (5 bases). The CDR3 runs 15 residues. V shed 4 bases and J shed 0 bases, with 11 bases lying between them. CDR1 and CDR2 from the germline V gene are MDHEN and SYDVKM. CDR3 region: CASSSSRGSTDTQYF. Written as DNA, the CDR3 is TGTGCCAGCAGTTCCTCCCGGGGTAGCACAGATACGCAGTATTTT.

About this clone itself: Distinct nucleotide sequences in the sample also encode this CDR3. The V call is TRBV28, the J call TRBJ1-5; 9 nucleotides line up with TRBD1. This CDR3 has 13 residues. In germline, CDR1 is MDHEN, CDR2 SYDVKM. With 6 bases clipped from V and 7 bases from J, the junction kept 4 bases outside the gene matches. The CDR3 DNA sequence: TGTGCCAGCAGAACAGGGGGCAGGCAGCCCCAGCATTTT. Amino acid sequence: CASRTGGRQPQHF.

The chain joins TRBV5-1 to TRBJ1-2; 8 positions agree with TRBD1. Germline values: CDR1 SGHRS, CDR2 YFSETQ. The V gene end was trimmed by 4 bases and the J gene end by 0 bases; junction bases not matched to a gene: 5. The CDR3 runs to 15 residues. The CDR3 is CASSPGQGANYGYTF. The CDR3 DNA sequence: TGCGCCAGCAGCCCAGGACAGGGTGCTAACTATGGCTACACCTTC.

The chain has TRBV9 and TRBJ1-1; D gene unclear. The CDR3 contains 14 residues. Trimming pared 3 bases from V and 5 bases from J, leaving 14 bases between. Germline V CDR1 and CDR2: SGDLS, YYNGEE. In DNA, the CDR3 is TGTGCCAGCAGCGCCGTCTCATTCGGGACTGAAGCTTTCTTT. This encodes CASSAVSFGTEAFF.

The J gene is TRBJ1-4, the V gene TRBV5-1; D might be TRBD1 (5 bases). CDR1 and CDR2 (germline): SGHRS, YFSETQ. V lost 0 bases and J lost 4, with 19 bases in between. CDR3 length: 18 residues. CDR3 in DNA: TGCGCCAGCAGCTTGGGGCGCAGGGATATAAACGATAATGAAAAACTGTTTTTT. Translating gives CASSLGRRDINDNEKLFF.

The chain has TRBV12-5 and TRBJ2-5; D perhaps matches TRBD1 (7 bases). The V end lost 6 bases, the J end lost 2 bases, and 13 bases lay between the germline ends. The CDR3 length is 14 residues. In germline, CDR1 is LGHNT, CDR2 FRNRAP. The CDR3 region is CASGRGTDQETQYF. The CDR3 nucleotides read TGTGCTAGTGGCCGGGGGACAGATCAAGAGACCCAGTACTTC.

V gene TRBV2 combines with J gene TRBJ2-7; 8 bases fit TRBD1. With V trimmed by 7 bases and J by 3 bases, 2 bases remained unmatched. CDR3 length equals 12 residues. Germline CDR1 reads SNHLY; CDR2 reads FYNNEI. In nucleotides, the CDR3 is TGTGCCAGCAAAGACAGGGGCTACGAGCAGTACTTC. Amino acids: CASKDRGYEQYF.

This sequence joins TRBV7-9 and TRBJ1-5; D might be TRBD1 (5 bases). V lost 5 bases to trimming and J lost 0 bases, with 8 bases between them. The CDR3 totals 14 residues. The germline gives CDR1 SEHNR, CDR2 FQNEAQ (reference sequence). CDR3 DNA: TGTGCCAGCAGCGACAGTAATAGCAATCAGCCCCAGCATTTT. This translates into CASSDSNSNQPQHF.

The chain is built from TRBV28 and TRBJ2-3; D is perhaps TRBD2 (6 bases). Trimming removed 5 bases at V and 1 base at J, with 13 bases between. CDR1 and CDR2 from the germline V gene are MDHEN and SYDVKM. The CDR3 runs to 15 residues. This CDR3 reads CASSPRGGGTDTQYF. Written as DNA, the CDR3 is TGTGCCAGCAGTCCTAGGGGAGGAGGCACAGATACGCAGTATTTT.

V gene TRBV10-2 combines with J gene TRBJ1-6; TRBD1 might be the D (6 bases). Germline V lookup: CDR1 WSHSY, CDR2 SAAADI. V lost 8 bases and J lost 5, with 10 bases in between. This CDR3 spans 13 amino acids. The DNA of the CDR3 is TGCGCCAGCCGACAGGACGATAATTCACCCCTCCACTTT. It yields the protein CASRQDDNSPLHF.

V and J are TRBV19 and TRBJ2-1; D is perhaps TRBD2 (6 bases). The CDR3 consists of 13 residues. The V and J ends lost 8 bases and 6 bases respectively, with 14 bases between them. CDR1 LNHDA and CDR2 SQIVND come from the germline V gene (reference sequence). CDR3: CASGPRGLNEQFF. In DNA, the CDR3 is TGTGCCAGTGGCCCGCGGGGACTCAATGAGCAGTTCTTC. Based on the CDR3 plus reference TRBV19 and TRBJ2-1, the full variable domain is DGGITQSPKYLFRKEGQNVTLSCEQNLNHDAMYWYRQDPGQGLRLIYYSQIVNDFQKGDIAEGYSVSREKKESFPLTVTSAQKNPTAFYLCASGPRGLNEQFFGPGTRLTVL.

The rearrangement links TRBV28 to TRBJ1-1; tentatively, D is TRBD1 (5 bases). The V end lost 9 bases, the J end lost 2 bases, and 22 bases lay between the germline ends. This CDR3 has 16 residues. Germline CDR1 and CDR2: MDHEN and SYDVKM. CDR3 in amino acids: CASNGVRTNYNTEAFF. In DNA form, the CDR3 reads TGTGCCAGTAATGGGGTCCGGACAAATTATAACACTGAAGCTTTCTTT.

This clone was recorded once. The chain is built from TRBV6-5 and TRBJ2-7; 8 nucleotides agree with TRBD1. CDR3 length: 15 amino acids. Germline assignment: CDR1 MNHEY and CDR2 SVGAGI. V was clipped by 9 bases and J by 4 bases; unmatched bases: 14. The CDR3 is CARPGRQGKNYEQYF. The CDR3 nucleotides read TGTGCCAGACCGGGCCGACAGGGGAAAAATTACGAGCAGTACTTC.